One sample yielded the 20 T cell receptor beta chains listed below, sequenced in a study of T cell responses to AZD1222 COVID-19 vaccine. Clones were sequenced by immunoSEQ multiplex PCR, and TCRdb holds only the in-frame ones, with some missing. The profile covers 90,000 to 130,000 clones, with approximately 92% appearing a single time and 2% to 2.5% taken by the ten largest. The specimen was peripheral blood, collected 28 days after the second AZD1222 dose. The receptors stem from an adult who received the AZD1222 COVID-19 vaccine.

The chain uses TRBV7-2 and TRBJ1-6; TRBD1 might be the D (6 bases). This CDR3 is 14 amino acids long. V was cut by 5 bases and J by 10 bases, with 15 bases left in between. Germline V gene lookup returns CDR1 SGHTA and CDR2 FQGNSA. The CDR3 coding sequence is TGTGCCAGCAGCCTAAGGGGGTTTGGGTCACCCCTCCACTTT. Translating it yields CASSLRGFGSPLHF.

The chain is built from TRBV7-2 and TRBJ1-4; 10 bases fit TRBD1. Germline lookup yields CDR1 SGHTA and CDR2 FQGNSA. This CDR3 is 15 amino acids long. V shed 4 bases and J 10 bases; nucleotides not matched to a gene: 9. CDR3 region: CASSSPGQGMGKLFF. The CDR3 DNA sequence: TGTGCCAGCAGCTCCCCGGGACAGGGGATGGGAAAACTGTTTTTT.

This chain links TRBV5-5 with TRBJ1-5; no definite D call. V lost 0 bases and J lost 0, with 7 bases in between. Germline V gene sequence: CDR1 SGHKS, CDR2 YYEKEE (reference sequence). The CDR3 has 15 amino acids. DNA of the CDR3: TGTGCCAGCAGCTTGGACGCGGCTAGCAATCAGCCCCAGCATTTT. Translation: CASSLDAASNQPQHF. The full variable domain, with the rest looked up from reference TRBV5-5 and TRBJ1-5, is DAGVTQSPTHLIKTRGQQVTLRCSPISGHKSVSWYQQVLGQGPQFIFQYYEKEERGRGNFPDRFSARQFPNYSSELNVNALLLGDSALYLCASSLDAASNQPQHFGDGTRLSIL.

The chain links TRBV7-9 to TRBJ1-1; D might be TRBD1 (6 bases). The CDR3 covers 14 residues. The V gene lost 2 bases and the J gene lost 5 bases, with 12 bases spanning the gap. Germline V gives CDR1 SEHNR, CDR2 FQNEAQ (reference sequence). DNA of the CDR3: TGTGCCAGCAGCTTATCTGGGGGGCGGACTGAAGCTTTCTTT. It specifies CASSLSGGRTEAFF.

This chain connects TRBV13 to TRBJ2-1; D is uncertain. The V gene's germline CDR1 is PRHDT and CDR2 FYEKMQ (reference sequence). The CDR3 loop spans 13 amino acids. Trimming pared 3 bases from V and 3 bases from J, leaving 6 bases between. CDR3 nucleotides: TGTGCCAGCAGCTTCGGCAGCTACAATGAGCAGTTCTTC. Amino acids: CASSFGSYNEQFF.

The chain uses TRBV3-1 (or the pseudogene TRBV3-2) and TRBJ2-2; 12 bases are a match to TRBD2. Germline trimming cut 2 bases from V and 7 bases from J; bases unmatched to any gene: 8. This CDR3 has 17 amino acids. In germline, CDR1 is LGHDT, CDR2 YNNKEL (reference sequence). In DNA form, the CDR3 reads TGTGCCAGCAGCCAATCTAGCGGGGGGGCGATGATCGGGGAGCTGTTTTTT. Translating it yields CASSQSSGGAMIGELFF.

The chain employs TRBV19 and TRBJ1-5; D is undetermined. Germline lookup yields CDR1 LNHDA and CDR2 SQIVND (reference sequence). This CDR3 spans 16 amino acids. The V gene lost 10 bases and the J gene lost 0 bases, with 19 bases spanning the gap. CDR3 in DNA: TGTGCCACCTCCCCGGGTGGGAGGGATAGCAATCAGCCCCAGCATTTT. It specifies CATSPGGRDSNQPQHF.

The CDR3, as DNA: TGCGCCAGCAGCCCGGCTGAAACCCTGGGCTATGGCTACACCTTC. Protein sequence: CASSPAETLGYGYTF. The chain carries TRBV4-1 and TRBJ1-2; D ambiguous. Germline CDR1 and CDR2: MGHRA and YSYEKL. This CDR3 is built from 15 residues. Trimming shortened V by 4 bases and J by 4 bases, and 16 bases separated the two germline ends.

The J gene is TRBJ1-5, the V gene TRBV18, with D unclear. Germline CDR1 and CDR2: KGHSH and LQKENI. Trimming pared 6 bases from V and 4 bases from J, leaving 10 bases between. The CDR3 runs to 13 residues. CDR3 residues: CASSPLKNQPQHF. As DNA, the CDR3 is TGTGCCAGCTCCCCTCTTAAAAATCAGCCCCAGCATTTT. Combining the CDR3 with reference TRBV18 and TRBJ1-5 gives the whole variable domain NAGVMQNPRHLVRRRGQEARLRCSPMKGHSHVYWYRQLPEEGLKFMVYLQKENIIDESGMPKERFSAEFPKEGPSILRIQQVVRGDSAAYFCASSPLKNQPQHFGDGTRLSIL.

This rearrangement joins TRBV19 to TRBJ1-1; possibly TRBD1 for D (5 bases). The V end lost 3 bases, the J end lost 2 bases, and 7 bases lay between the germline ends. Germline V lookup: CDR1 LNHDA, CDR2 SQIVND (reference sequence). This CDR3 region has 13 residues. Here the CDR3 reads CASSIQGNTEAFF. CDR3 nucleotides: TGTGCCAGTAGTATCCAGGGTAACACTGAAGCTTTCTTT.

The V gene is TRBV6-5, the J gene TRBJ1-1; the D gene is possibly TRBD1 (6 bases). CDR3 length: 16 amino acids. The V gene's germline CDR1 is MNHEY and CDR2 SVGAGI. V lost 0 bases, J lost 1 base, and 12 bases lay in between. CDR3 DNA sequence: TGTGCCAGCAGTTACTCAAGGGACAAGCAGAACACTGAAGCTTTCTTT. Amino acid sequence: CASSYSRDKQNTEAFF.

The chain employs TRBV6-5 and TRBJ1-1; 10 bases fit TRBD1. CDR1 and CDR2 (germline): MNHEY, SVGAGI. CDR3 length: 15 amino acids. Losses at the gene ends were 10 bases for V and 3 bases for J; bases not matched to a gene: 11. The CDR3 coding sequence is TGTGCCACCTCAAGGGTGGGACAGGGGCACACTGAAGCTTTCTTT. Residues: CATSRVGQGHTEAFF.

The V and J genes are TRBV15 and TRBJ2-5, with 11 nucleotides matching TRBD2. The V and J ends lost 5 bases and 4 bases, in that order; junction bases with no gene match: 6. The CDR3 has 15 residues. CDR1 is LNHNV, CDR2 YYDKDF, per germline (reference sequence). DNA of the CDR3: TGTGCCACCAGCTGGCTCGGGACTAGCGGAGAGACCCAGTACTTC. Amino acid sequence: CATSWLGTSGETQYF.

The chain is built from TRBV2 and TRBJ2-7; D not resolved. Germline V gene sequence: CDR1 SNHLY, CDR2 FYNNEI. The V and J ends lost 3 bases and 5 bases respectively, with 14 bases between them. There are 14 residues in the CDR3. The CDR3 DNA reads TGTGCCAGCAGTGACCCACAGCCGATCAACGAGCAGTACTTC. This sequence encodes CASSDPQPINEQYF.

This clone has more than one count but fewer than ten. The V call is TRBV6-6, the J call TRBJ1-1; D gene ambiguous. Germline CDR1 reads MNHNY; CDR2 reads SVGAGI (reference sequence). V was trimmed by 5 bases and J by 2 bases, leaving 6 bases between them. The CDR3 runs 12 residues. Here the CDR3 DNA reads TGTGCCAGCAGTGGACCCAACACTGAAGCTTTCTTT. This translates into CASSGPNTEAFF.

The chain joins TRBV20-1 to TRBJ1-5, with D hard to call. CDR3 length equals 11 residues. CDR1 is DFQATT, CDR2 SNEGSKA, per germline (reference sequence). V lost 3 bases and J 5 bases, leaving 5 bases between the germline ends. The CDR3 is CSASQDQPQHF. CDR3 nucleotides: TGCAGTGCTAGTCAGGATCAGCCCCAGCATTTT.

CDR3 DNA: TGTGCCAGCAGTGGGACAGCCCTCTACGAGCAGTACTTC. It is translated as CASSGTALYEQYF. The rearrangement joins TRBV6-2 or TRBV6-3 to TRBJ2-7; 7 bases align to TRBD1. V trimming: 5 bases; J trimming: 3 bases; junction bases outside the gene matches: 4. The CDR3 sequence is 13 residues long. Germline CDR1 is MNHEY and CDR2 is SVGEGT.

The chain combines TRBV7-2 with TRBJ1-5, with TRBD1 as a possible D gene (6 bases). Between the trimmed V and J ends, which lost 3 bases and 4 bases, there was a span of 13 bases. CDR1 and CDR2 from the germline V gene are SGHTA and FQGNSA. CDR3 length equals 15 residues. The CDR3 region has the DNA TGTGCCAGCAGCTTCTCCAGGGGCTCAAATCAGCCCCAGCATTTT. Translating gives CASSFSRGSNQPQHF.

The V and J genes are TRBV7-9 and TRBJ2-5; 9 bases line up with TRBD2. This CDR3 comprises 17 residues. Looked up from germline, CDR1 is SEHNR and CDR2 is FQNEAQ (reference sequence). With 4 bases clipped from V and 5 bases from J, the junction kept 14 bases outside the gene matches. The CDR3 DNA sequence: TGTGCCAGCAGCTCTCGCCTAGCGGGGTTCCTTTGGGAGACCCAGTACTTC. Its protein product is CASSSRLAGFLWETQYF.

CDR3 DNA: TGTGCCAGCAGCTTGGGGCTCCACCCACAGACCACAGATACGCAGTATTTT. Encoded protein: CASSLGLHPQTTDTQYF. This rearrangement joins TRBV5-8 to TRBJ2-3; D gene uncertain. Per the germline V gene, CDR1 is SGHTS and CDR2 is YDEGEE. The CDR3 spans 17 residues. The V and J ends lost 0 bases and 2 bases respectively, with 16 bases between them.